The T cell receptor beta chain under discussion was sequenced for a study of OX40 agonist ivuxolimab in advanced cancers. V shed 5 bases, J shed 5 bases, and the junction held 5 bases outside the gene matches. Germline lookup yields CDR1 SGHTA and CDR2 FQGNSA. This CDR3 region has 14 residues. Using immunoSEQ multiplex PCR, the repertoire was profiled, and TCRdb retains in-frame clones only, with some absent. The table shows roughly 67,000 clones, with 82% occurring only once. This clonotype was sampled from an adult with an advanced solid tumor such as melanoma, head and neck, liver or kidney cancer. The input for sequencing was CD4+ or CD8+ T cells sorted from blood, taken in a trial of the OX40 agonist ivuxolimab. The chain carries TRBV7-2 and TRBJ2-3; 9 bases map to TRBD2. The DNA for the CDR3 is TGTGCCAGCAGCCTGATAGCGGGAGTAGATACGCAGTATTTT. Translation: CASSLIAGVDTQYF. Full variable domain (outside the CDR3, taken from reference TRBV7-2 and TRBJ2-3): GAGVSQSPSNKVTEKGKDVELRCDPISGHTALYWYRQSLGQGLEFLIYFQGNSAPDKSGLPSDRFSAERTGGSVSTLTIQRTQQEDSAVYLCASSLIAGVDTQYFGPGTRLTVL.